A single sample is the source of the 6 T cell receptor beta chains below, sequenced in a study of brain T cells in children with intractable seizures. As to time point: blood from clinic visit 5 months post-surgery; TSC patient then seizure free. The method was immunoSEQ multiplex PCR; TCRdb's version includes in-frame clones alone and lacks a portion of them. Here the sample spans about 340,000 clones, nearly 95% being singletons. The specimen was peripheral blood, collected roughly 5 months after surgery. Every receptor here comes from a boy in the first two years of life with tuberous sclerosis and intractable seizures.

The chain is built from TRBV5-4 and TRBJ2-2; 10 nucleotides line up with TRBD2. The CDR3 sequence is 17 residues long. Trimming at V came to 1 base and at J to 4 bases, leaving 7 bases not matched to a gene. Germline-derived CDR1 and CDR2 are SGHNT and YYREEE (reference sequence). The CDR3 DNA reads as TGTGCCAGCAGCTTGAGGGCTAGCGGGAGTATCACCGGGGAGCTGTTTTTT. The encoded protein is CASSLRASGSITGELFF. Drawing the rest from reference TRBV5-4 and TRBJ2-2, the complete variable domain is ETGVTQSPTHLIKTRGQQVTLRCSSQSGHNTVSWYQQALGQGPQFIFQYYREEENGRGNFPPRFSGLQFPNYSSELNVNALELDDSALYLCASSLRASGSITGELFFGEGSRLTVL.

The chain recombines TRBV19 with TRBJ1-5, with a tentative D call TRBD1 (5 bases). This CDR3 comprises 15 residues. Germline V lookup: CDR1 LNHDA, CDR2 SQIVND (reference sequence). The ends were cut back, 3 bases at V and 5 bases at J, with 14 bases in the middle. CDR3 coding DNA: TGTGCCAGTAGTATTGTTAAAAGGGACTATCAGCCCCAGCATTTT. Its translation: CASSIVKRDYQPQHF.

The chain is built from TRBV27 and TRBJ2-5; tentatively, D is TRBD1 (5 bases). Germline CDR1 and CDR2: MNHEY and SMNVEV (reference sequence). The CDR3 extends over 14 amino acids. Deletions cut 5 bases from V and 3 bases from J, with 13 bases between. The CDR3 loop reads CASSRRSREETQYF. CDR3 nucleotides: TGTGCCAGCAGTCGCAGGTCCAGGGAAGAGACCCAGTACTTC.

The rearrangement links TRBV10-3 to TRBJ2-5; D could derive from TRBD1 or TRBD2 (5 bases each). V lost 7 bases, J lost 5 bases, and 14 bases lay in between. Germline V gene data show CDR1 as ENHRY and CDR2 as SYGVKD. CDR3 length: 13 amino acids. CDR3 amino acids: CAIKQPGDETQYF. For the CDR3, the DNA is TGTGCCATCAAACAGCCCGGGGACGAGACCCAGTACTTC.

The rearrangement uses TRBV19 and TRBJ1-2, with 7 bases matching TRBD1. V was pared by 6 bases and J by 4 bases, with 5 bases of the junction left unmatched. The germline gives CDR1 LNHDA, CDR2 SQIVND (reference sequence). This CDR3 comprises 13 residues. This CDR3 is CASSPGQVYGYTF. The CDR3 bases are TGTGCCAGTAGCCCAGGACAGGTCTATGGCTACACCTTC.

This chain uses TRBV28 with TRBJ2-7, with D unclear. This CDR3 contains 11 residues. V gave up 7 bases and J gave up 2 bases, with 6 bases separating them. Germline CDR1 reads MDHEN; CDR2 reads SYDVKM. CDR3 DNA sequence: TGTGCCAGCATCTCAACCTACGAGCAGTACTTC. Translating gives CASISTYEQYF.